The T cell receptor (beta chain) described here comes from a study of vaccination and CD4 T cells after COVID-19. Germline V gene data show CDR1 as ENHRY and CDR2 as SYGVKD. CDR3 length: 19 residues. Trimming at V came to 4 bases and at J to 0 bases, leaving 10 bases not matched to a gene. CD4+ T cells that had been cultured provided DNA sequenced with the Oncomine TCR Beta short-read assay. TCRdb called the PCR reads again in MiXCR, with one record for every CDR3 protein. This sample has 21,000 or so distinct CDR3 sequences; over 40% occur once, and the top ten carry 3.5% to 6%. With regard to this clonotype: Its antigen is unknown.

Indicated treatment: roughly 11-day PBMC culture with coronavirus spike peptide pools or control peptides (ViraFEST assay). On day 3 and again on day 7, fresh IL-2 medium was used to replace half the medium. The sequenced material came from CD4+ T cells from blood, cultured in vitro. This chain connects TRBV10-3 to TRBJ2-3; 13 nucleotides line up with TRBD2. The receptor comes from a human donor who had recovered from COVID-19. The chain's CDR3 is CAISGMGLAGIASTDTQYF. Here the CDR3 DNA reads TGTGCCATCAGTGGGATGGGACTAGCGGGGATCGCTAGCACAGATACGCAGTATTTT.